The rows below give T cell receptor beta chains drawn from one sample of a study of shared clonotypes between healthy human individuals. Only in-frame clones appear in the TCRdb table, and some are missing; sequencing was by immunoSEQ multiplex PCR. Among over a million clones listed, around 98.5% were seen once. Sequenced input: naive CD4+ T cells sorted from blood. The receptors originated from a man younger than 40 in good health. CDR3s leave out the opening cysteine and the closing phenylalanine or tryptophan.

j_call v_call cdr3_aa
TRBJ2-2 TRBV11-3 ASSFNPGELF
TRBJ2-1 TRBV5-1 ASSIATDRPQF
TRBJ2-3 TRBV7-2 ASSLVGGFSADTQY
TRBJ1-1 TRBV30 AWRGRGGTEAF
TRBJ2-3 TRBV11-3 ASSFAQFTDTQY
TRBJ2-7 TRBV11-2 ASRGTGPSLIGEQY
TRBJ2-1 TRBV27 ASRRTGGNYNEQF
TRBJ2-7 TRBV7-8 ASSLGVGRAVEQY
TRBJ2-1 TRBV25-1 ATHSYNEQF
TRBJ2-1 TRBV11-3 ASSLAIGVAGGPGNEQF
TRBJ2-1 TRBV7-7 ASSPSGTKDHNEQF
TRBJ2-1 TRBV27 ASSLIGASGRNEQF
TRBJ2-6 TRBV7-9 ASSFQPIATSGANVLT
TRBJ2-1 TRBV28 ASSPRGLSSYNEQF
TRBJ2-1 TRBV7-6 ASSLGDYYNEQF
TRBJ1-3 TRBV18 ASSHGPGGSGNTIY
TRBJ2-7 TRBV5-8 ASGPRGQQY
TRBJ2-1 TRBV29-1 SVGGGRTPPF
TRBJ2-7 TRBV6-1 ASKKREGYEQY
TRBJ2-7 TRBV10-2 ASSDFGLKSYEQY
TRBJ2-1 TRBV7-2 ASSHGGGVNEQF
TRBJ2-5 TRBV7-6 ASTYSGGQQETQY
TRBJ1-1 TRBV25-1 ASSGDSFITEAF
TRBJ2-4 TRBV7-9 ASSLNRARGAKNIQY
TRBJ2-3 TRBV7-9 ASSRYSRGTDTQY
TRBJ1-2 TRBV20-1 SRINGYT
TRBJ2-5 TRBV30 AWSRRGLMRETQY
TRBJ1-1 TRBV7-9 ASGQGATEAF
TRBJ2-7 TRBV6-1 ASSEGQEKGEQY
TRBJ2-1 TRBV5-1 ASAGSTPGQF
TRBJ2-5 TRBV27 ASRFRLGYQETQY
TRBJ2-2 TRBV14 ASSQSVRELF
TRBJ2-7 TRBV6-6 ASSSLPGGTGEQY
TRBJ2-3 TRBV18 ASSPRTSGSLTDTQY
TRBJ1-5 TRBV13 ASSLRPGQPQH
TRBJ2-2 TRBV11-2 ASSLLEGTGELF